These 11 T cell receptor beta chains originate from one sample sequenced in a study of blood T cell repertoires in COVID-19. The table came from immunoSEQ multiplex PCR; TCRdb's copy has only in-frame clones and leaves some out. The sample shows over 150,000 clones, about 88% of them seen only once. Input material: peripheral blood. These receptors all stem from a man over 45 with COVID-19, enrolled during active disease.

This sequence joins TRBV15 and TRBJ1-2; perhaps TRBD1 as D (5 bases). From germline, CDR1 is LNHNV and CDR2 YYDKDF (reference sequence). The CDR3 consists of 14 residues. Trimming cost V 2 bases and J 4 bases, with 11 bases left between them. The CDR3 spells CATSRTDKLYGYTF. The CDR3, as DNA: TGTGCCACCAGCAGAACGGACAAACTCTATGGCTACACCTTC.

V usage is TRBV11-2 and J usage is TRBJ2-1, with 7 nucleotides matching TRBD2. Germline V gene sequence: CDR1 SGHAT, CDR2 FQNNGV. This CDR3 region has 15 residues. Trimming cost V 2 bases and J 5 bases; bases outside gene matches: 6. CDR3 sequence: CASSLLGGRDNEQFF. DNA of the CDR3: TGTGCCAGCAGCTTACTTGGCGGGAGAGACAATGAGCAGTTCTTC.

Points on this clone: Other DNA sequences within the sample encode an identical CDR3. The chain couples TRBV19 to TRBJ1-1; 8 nucleotides align to TRBD1. The CDR3 length is 13 residues. Trimming removed 4 bases from V and 3 bases from J; junction bases left unmatched: 1. Per germline, CDR1 LNHDA and CDR2 SQIVND (reference sequence). The CDR3 reads CASSKDRDTEAFF. CDR3 nucleotides: TGTGCCAGTAGTAAGGACAGGGACACTGAAGCTTTCTTT.

The J gene is TRBJ2-1, the V gene TRBV6-5; TRBD2 matches at 8 bases. This CDR3 has 14 amino acids. V gave up 6 bases and J gave up 4 bases; unmatched junction bases: 5. CDR1 MNHEY and CDR2 SVGAGI come from the germline V gene. The CDR3 loop is CASSLGLVYNEQFF. CDR3 bases: TGTGCCAGCAGCTTGGGACTAGTTTACAATGAGCAGTTCTTC.

The chain recombines TRBV19 with TRBJ2-1, with TRBD1 as a possible D gene (5 bases). CDR1 is LNHDA and CDR2 is SQIVND in the germline V gene (reference sequence). Trimming removed 3 bases from V and 2 bases from J, with 20 bases in between. This CDR3 contains 18 residues. CDR3 protein: CASSIHPPGNYPYNEQFF. In nucleotides, the CDR3 is TGTGCCAGTAGTATTCATCCCCCAGGGAATTATCCCTACAATGAGCAGTTCTTC.

This chain uses TRBV4-2 with TRBJ2-2; tentatively, D is TRBD1 (6 bases). V was trimmed by 4 bases and J by 4 bases, leaving 13 bases between them. The CDR3 runs to 15 residues. CDR1 LGHNA and CDR2 YNFKEQ come from the germline V gene. CDR3 nucleotides: TGTGCCAGCAGCCCCGGTACAGGGAGCACCGGGGAGCTGTTTTTT. It codes for CASSPGTGSTGELFF.

The V call is TRBV5-1, the J call TRBJ1-5; D possibly corresponds to TRBD1 (6 bases). This CDR3 contains 15 residues. The V end was cut by 4 bases, the J end by 6 bases, with 17 bases between. Germline V gene data show CDR1 as SGHRS and CDR2 as YFSETQ. The CDR3 sequence: CASSPGGGDGQPQHF. The DNA of the CDR3 is TGCGCCAGCAGCCCCGGAGGGGGGGACGGTCAGCCCCAGCATTTT.

This clone is a singleton in its sample. This chain connects TRBV7-9 to TRBJ2-1; TRBD1 matches 11 bases. V shed 3 bases and J 4 bases; nucleotides not matched to a gene: 5. Germline V gene data show CDR1 as SEHNR and CDR2 as FQNEAQ (reference sequence). This CDR3 is built from 16 residues. CDR3 in amino acids: CASSLAGTGGYNEQFF. CDR3 DNA: TGTGCCAGCAGCTTGGCCGGGACAGGGGGTTACAATGAGCAGTTCTTC.

This chain connects TRBV6-4 to TRBJ2-3; tentatively, D is TRBD2 (5 bases). CDR3 length: 13 residues. Germline V lookup: CDR1 MRHNA, CDR2 SNTAGT. V was shortened by 5 bases and J by 5 bases, with 11 bases between the two germline ends. CDR3 sequence reads: CASSPIRGDTQYF. CDR3 nucleotides: TGTGCCAGCAGTCCAATCCGGGGAGATACGCAGTATTTT.

Comment on this clone: The sample has other DNA sequences that encode this CDR3 too. The chain combines TRBV5-4 with TRBJ2-5, with 9 bases identical to TRBD2. The CDR3 is 15 amino acids. Germline CDR1 reads SGHNT; CDR2 reads YYREEE (reference sequence). After removal of 0 bases from V and 5 bases from J, the junction contained 5 bases not matched to a gene. DNA of the CDR3: TGTGCCAGCAGCTTGGTTGGCGGGAGGGCTGAGACCCAGTACTTC. This encodes CASSLVGGRAETQYF. The variable domain in full, with the rest retrieved from reference TRBV5-4 and TRBJ2-5, is ETGVTQSPTHLIKTRGQQVTLRCSSQSGHNTVSWYQQALGQGPQFIFQYYREEENGRGNFPPRFSGLQFPNYSSELNVNALELDDSALYLCASSLVGGRAETQYFGPGTRLLVL.

This chain links TRBV9 with TRBJ2-3; perhaps TRBD2 as D (6 bases). V lost 3 bases and J lost 3, with 17 bases in between. Germline CDR1 SGDLS, CDR2 YYNGEE. This CDR3 is built from 16 residues. The chain's CDR3 is CASSAGSGEWTDTQYF. CDR3 DNA sequence: TGTGCCAGCAGCGCGGGGTCGGGGGAGTGGACAGATACGCAGTATTTT.